The 13 T cell receptor beta chains below come from one sample, sequenced in a study of blood T cell repertoires in COVID-19. Method: immunoSEQ multiplex PCR; TCRdb's copy keeps in-frame clones and lacks some. The top ten hold roughly 16% of the sample, which has a few hundred thousand clones, 90% seen once. The source material was PBMCs or T cells enriched from blood (not recorded which). The source of these receptors is a young man who had been exposed to COVID-19.

The chain is built from TRBV4-3 and TRBJ1-6; maybe TRBD1 (6 bases). The germline CDR1 and CDR2 sequences are LGHNA and YSLEER. This CDR3 contains 17 residues. The germline V and J ends were trimmed by 1 base and 10 bases, with 20 bases remaining between them. CDR3 sequence (DNA): TGCGCCAGCAGCCAAGGGGGACCGGGACATCGTGCGTCACCCCTCCACTTT. Its translation is CASSQGGPGHRASPLHF.

V gene TRBV6-6 combines with J gene TRBJ1-2, with 10 bases lining up with TRBD1. Germline CDR1 reads MNHNY; CDR2 reads SVGAGI (reference sequence). The CDR3 loop spans 16 amino acids. V trimming: 7 bases; J trimming: 8 bases; junction bases outside the gene matches: 16. The CDR3 DNA follows: TGTGCCAGCATAAGGGACAGGGGCTACCGGGTAGGCGGCTACACCTTC. This encodes CASIRDRGYRVGGYTF.

J is TRBJ1-2 and V is TRBV29-1, with D possibly being TRBD1 (6 bases). The V end was cut by 6 bases, the J end by 8 bases, with 13 bases between. The CDR3 contains 11 residues. Germline V gives CDR1 SQVTM, CDR2 ANQGSEA. CDR3 sequence (DNA): TGCAGCGTCGAAACAGGGAGCGGCTACACCTTC. Translated: CSVETGSGYTF.

This rearrangement joins TRBV4-3 to TRBJ1-2; TRBD1 matches 9 bases. There are 16 residues in the CDR3. Trimming removed 0 bases from V and 4 bases from J; junction bases left unmatched: 6. Germline CDR1 is LGHNA and CDR2 is YSLEER. Here the CDR3 reads CASSQDSTGGFYGYTF. The DNA of the CDR3 is TGCGCCAGCAGCCAAGATTCTACAGGGGGCTTCTATGGCTACACCTTC.

V gene TRBV2 combines with J gene TRBJ1-4; 8 positions agree with TRBD1. The ends lost 4 bases at V and 8 bases at J; junction bases unmatched: 6. In germline, CDR1 is SNHLY, CDR2 FYNNEI. There are 14 residues in the CDR3. CDR3 region: CASSVRTGNEKLFF. As DNA, the CDR3 is TGTGCCAGCAGTGTCCGGACAGGGAACGAAAAACTGTTTTTT.

This chain uses TRBV5-1 with TRBJ1-6; 8 bases match TRBD1. V shed 4 bases and J 7 bases; nucleotides not matched to a gene: 4. This CDR3 comprises 14 residues. Per the germline V gene, CDR1 is SGHRS and CDR2 is YFSETQ. CDR3 sequence: CASSDGQGNSPLHF. The CDR3 nucleotides are TGCGCCAGCAGCGACGGACAGGGAAATTCACCCCTCCACTTT.

CDR3 residues: CASSYDPSSYEQYF. The CDR3 DNA reads as TGTGCCAGCAGCTACGATCCTAGCTCCTACGAGCAGTACTTC. This chain joins TRBV6-5 and TRBJ2-7, with D hard to call. The CDR3 extends over 14 amino acids. V was clipped by 6 bases and J by 0 bases, with 12 bases between them. Germline V lookup: CDR1 MNHEY, CDR2 SVGAGI.

The table lists this clone with a count of one. This rearrangement joins TRBV27 to TRBJ1-5; D possibly corresponds to TRBD1 (6 bases). The CDR3 runs to 14 residues. Trimming cost V 4 bases and J 4 bases, with 11 bases left between them. Germline values: CDR1 MNHEY, CDR2 SMNVEV (reference sequence). The CDR3 nucleotides read TGTGCCAGCAGTTGGGGACACGGAAATCAGCCCCAGCATTTT. Protein product: CASSWGHGNQPQHF.

This chain joins TRBV7-9 and TRBJ1-1; D is uncertain. Trimming stripped 5 bases from V and 6 bases from J, with 10 bases between. There are 12 residues in the CDR3. The germline V gene has CDR1 SEHNR and CDR2 FQNEAQ (reference sequence). CDR3 nucleotide sequence: TGTGCCAGCAGCAACTCCGGGGCTGAAGCTTTCTTT. It is translated as CASSNSGAEAFF.

CDR3 protein: CASGLVPRGANTGELFF. CDR3 DNA: TGTGCTAGTGGTTTGGTCCCTCGCGGGGCGAACACCGGGGAGCTGTTTTTT. The chain is built from TRBV12-5 and TRBJ2-2; a possible D gene is TRBD2 (6 bases). Trimming pared 0 bases from V and 0 bases from J, leaving 11 bases between. CDR1 and CDR2 (germline): LGHNT, FRNRAP. The CDR3 runs 17 residues. The whole variable domain, filled in from reference TRBV12-5 and TRBJ2-2, reads DARVTQTPRHKVTEMGQEVTMRCQPILGHNTVFWYRQTMMQGLELLAYFRNRAPLDDSGMPKDRFSAEMPDATLATLKIQPSEPRDSAVYFCASGLVPRGANTGELFFGEGSRLTVL.

The CDR3 nucleotides are TGCGCCAGCAGCCCCCCGGGAGGGGGGAACACTGAAGCTTTCTTT. It encodes CASSPPGGGNTEAFF. V and J are TRBV4-1 and TRBJ1-1; D is perhaps TRBD1 (6 bases). Germline-derived CDR1 and CDR2 are MGHRA and YSYEKL. The CDR3 runs to 15 residues. V lost 4 bases and J lost 1, with 13 bases in between.

The chain employs TRBV15 and TRBJ2-7; a possible D gene is TRBD1 (5 bases). The germline V gene encodes CDR1 LNHNV and CDR2 YYDKDF (reference sequence). The V end lost 0 bases, the J end lost 2 bases, and 11 bases lay between the germline ends. The CDR3 is 15 residues long. CDR3 DNA sequence: TGTGCCACCAGCAGAGAAACAGGTCGGACCTACGAGCAGTACTTC. Protein product: CATSRETGRTYEQYF.

V and J are TRBV4-2 and TRBJ1-6, with D unclear. CDR1 and CDR2 from the germline V gene are LGHNA and YNFKEQ. Trimming shortened V by 4 bases and J by 3 bases, and 13 bases separated the two germline ends. This CDR3 is built from 16 residues. The CDR3 DNA is TGTGCCAGCAGCCCCGGAAGACTGTACTATAATTCACCCCTCCACTTT. This translates into CASSPGRLYYNSPLHF.